The rows below give T cell receptor beta chains drawn from one sample of a study of CD8+CD57+ T cells in acquired aplastic anemia. MiXCR was run by TCRdb on the reads, yielding one entry per CDR3 protein. The table records about 190,000 distinct CDR3 sequences, approximately 50% of them present only once. Material for sequencing was sorted CD4+, CD8+, or CD8+CD57+ T cells (not recorded which) from PBMCs. These receptors all stem from a human donor in good health, serving as a control. Each CDR3 is given with its conserved first and last residue. A D gene is named only where the DNA matches it firmly. The size of a clone is reported for some rows only, either as once, few or many, or as a class for expanded clones.

v_call: TRBV25-1
clone_size: many
d_call: .
j_call: TRBJ2-1
cdr3_aa: CASSPDALAGAYNEQFF
cdr3_nt: TGTGCCAGCAGTCCCGATGCGCTGGCAGGGGCGTACAATGAGCAGTTCTTC

v_call: TRBV7-9
clone_size: few
d_call: .
j_call: TRBJ2-1
cdr3_aa: CASSLSRVGGYNEQFF
cdr3_nt: TGTGCCAGCAGCTTAAGTAGAGTAGGGGGTTACAATGAGCAGTTCTTC

v_call: TRBV19
clone_size: .
d_call: .
j_call: TRBJ1-5
cdr3_aa: CAGSLRGGAIRGQPQHF
cdr3_nt: TGTGCTGGTAGTCTACGGGGGGGGGCTATTAGGGGTCAGCCCCAGCATTTT

v_call: TRBV29-1
clone_size: few
d_call: .
j_call: TRBJ2-7
cdr3_aa: CSVVPSATGYEQYF
cdr3_nt: TGCAGCGTTGTACCCTCGGCTACTGGATACGAGCAGTACTTC

v_call: TRBV10-3
clone_size: once
d_call: .
j_call: TRBJ1-2
cdr3_aa: CAISLRVGSGGYTF
cdr3_nt: TGTGCCATCAGTCTTAGAGTAGGGTCGGGGGGCTACACCTTC

v_call: TRBV29-1
clone_size: once
d_call: TRBD1
j_call: TRBJ1-2
cdr3_aa: CSASAGGAVYGYTF
cdr3_nt: TGCAGCGCTTCTGCAGGGGGCGCGGTCTATGGCTACACCTTC

v_call: TRBV19
clone_size: .
d_call: .
j_call: TRBJ1-5
cdr3_aa: CASSPRRPNEASNQPQHF
cdr3_nt: TGTGCCAGTAGTCCCCGCCGGCCCAACGAGGCTAGCAATCAGCCCCAGCATTTT

v_call: TRBV25-1
clone_size: .
d_call: .
j_call: TRBJ1-6
cdr3_aa: CASSVNLGTVRRTLHF
cdr3_nt: TGTGCCAGCAGTGTCAATCTTGGGACCGTTCGTAGGACCCTCCACTTT

v_call: TRBV7-2
clone_size: many
d_call: .
j_call: TRBJ1-6
cdr3_aa: CASSPQPTPSSYNSPLHF
cdr3_nt: TGTGCCAGCAGCCCACAACCCACCCCGAGCTCCTATAATTCACCCCTCCACTTT

v_call: TRBV7-9
clone_size: .
d_call: TRBD1
j_call: TRBJ2-3
cdr3_aa: CASSSTGGRGTDTQYF
cdr3_nt: TGTGCCAGCAGCTCGACAGGGGGCCGGGGCACAGATACGCAGTATTTT

v_call: TRBV9
clone_size: .
d_call: .
j_call: TRBJ2-7
cdr3_aa: CASSVGEGTAYEQYF
cdr3_nt: TGTGCCAGCAGCGTAGGGGAAGGGACTGCCTACGAGCAGTACTTC

v_call: TRBV7-2
clone_size: few
d_call: .
j_call: TRBJ1-2
cdr3_aa: CASSSDLYGYTF
cdr3_nt: TGTGCCAGCAGCTCAGACCTATATGGCTACACCTTC

v_call: TRBV20-1
clone_size: many
d_call: .
j_call: TRBJ1-5
cdr3_aa: CSASSFGGGEQPQHF
cdr3_nt: TGCAGTGCTAGCAGCTTCGGAGGGGGAGAGCAGCCCCAGCATTTT

v_call: TRBV2
clone_size: few
d_call: .
j_call: TRBJ1-1
cdr3_aa: CASSAATPNTEAFF
cdr3_nt: TGTGCCAGCAGTGCCGCGACACCGAACACTGAAGCTTTCTTT

v_call: TRBV2
clone_size: many
d_call: TRBD1
j_call: TRBJ2-7
cdr3_aa: CASSERGQGHYEQYF
cdr3_nt: TGTGCCAGCAGTGAAAGGGGACAGGGGCACTACGAGCAGTACTTC

v_call: TRBV7-6
clone_size: once
d_call: TRBD1
j_call: TRBJ1-4
cdr3_aa: CASSLAAGGGEKLFF
cdr3_nt: TGTGCCAGCAGCTTAGCGGCAGGGGGCGGCGAAAAACTGTTTTTT

v_call: TRBV12-3/TRBV12-4
clone_size: .
d_call: TRBD2
j_call: TRBJ2-7
cdr3_aa: CASSLSPGGLGEQYF
cdr3_nt: TGTGCCAGCAGTTTATCCCCGGGAGGGTTGGGGGAGCAGTACTTC

v_call: TRBV12-3/TRBV12-4
clone_size: .
d_call: TRBD2
j_call: TRBJ2-2
cdr3_aa: CASRLTSGGEGGELFF
cdr3_nt: TGTGCCAGCAGACTGACTAGCGGGGGGGAAGGTGGGGAGCTGTTTTTT

v_call: TRBV2
clone_size: once
d_call: .
j_call: TRBJ1-1
cdr3_aa: CASSERDLGAFF
cdr3_nt: TGTGCCAGCAGTGAAAGGGACCTGGGAGCTTTCTTT

v_call: TRBV24-1
clone_size: .
d_call: .
j_call: TRBJ2-1
cdr3_aa: CATSDLNRQSNEQFF
cdr3_nt: TGTGCCACCAGTGACCTTAATAGACAGTCCAATGAGCAGTTCTTC

v_call: TRBV7-8
clone_size: once
d_call: TRBD1
j_call: TRBJ2-7
cdr3_aa: CASSSPGQGWVTEQYF
cdr3_nt: TGTGCCAGCAGCTCCCCGGGACAGGGATGGGTGACCGAGCAGTACTTC

v_call: TRBV7-8
clone_size: many
d_call: .
j_call: TRBJ2-1
cdr3_aa: CAGRMRGAYNEQFF
cdr3_nt: TGTGCCGGCAGAATGAGGGGTGCCTACAATGAGCAGTTCTTC